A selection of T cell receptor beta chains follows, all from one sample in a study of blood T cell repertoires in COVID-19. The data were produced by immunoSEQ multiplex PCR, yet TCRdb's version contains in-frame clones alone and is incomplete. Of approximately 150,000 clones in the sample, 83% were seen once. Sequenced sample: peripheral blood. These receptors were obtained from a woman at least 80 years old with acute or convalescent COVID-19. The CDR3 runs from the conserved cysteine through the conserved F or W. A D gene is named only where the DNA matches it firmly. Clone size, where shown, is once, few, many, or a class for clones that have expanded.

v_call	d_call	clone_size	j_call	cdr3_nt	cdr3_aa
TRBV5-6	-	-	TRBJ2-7	TGTGCCAGCAGCAATGACACCACCTACGAGCAGTACTTC	CASSNDTTYEQYF
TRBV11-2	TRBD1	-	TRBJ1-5	TGTGCCAGCAGCTCGGGACAGGGGTTCGATCAGCCCCAGCATTTT	CASSSGQGFDQPQHF
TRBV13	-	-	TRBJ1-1	TGTGCCAGCAGCCAAACAGGGAATACTGAAGCTTTCTTT	CASSQTGNTEAFF
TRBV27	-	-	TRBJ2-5	TGTGCCAGCAGTCACAGGGATAAAGAGACCCAGTACTTC	CASSHRDKETQYF
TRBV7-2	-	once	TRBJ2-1	TGTGCCAGCAGCTTAGACAGAGACAATGAGCAGTTCTTC	CASSLDRDNEQFF
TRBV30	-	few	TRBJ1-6	TGTGCCTGGAGTGTACTGCAGGGAATGAATTCACCCCTCCACTTT	CAWSVLQGMNSPLHF
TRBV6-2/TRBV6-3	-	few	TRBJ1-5	TGTGCCAGCAGTCTTAATTATCGGCCCCAGCATTTT	CASSLNYRPQHF
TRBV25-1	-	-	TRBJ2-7	TGTGCCAGCAGTGACGGGGTAGTGCCCTACGAGCAGTACTTC	CASSDGVVPYEQYF
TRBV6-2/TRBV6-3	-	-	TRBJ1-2	TGTGCCAGCAGTTTTTCCACAGGGTCATCTGGCTACACCTTC	CASSFSTGSSGYTF
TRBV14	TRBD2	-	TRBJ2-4	TGTGCCAGCAGCCAACGTACTAGCGGGAGAAACATTCAGTACTTC	CASSQRTSGRNIQYF
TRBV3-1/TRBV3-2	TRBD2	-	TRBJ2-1	TGTGCCAGCAGCCAAGATTTCCAGCGGGATTTTACTGGGGAGCAGTTCTTC	CASSQDFQRDFTGEQFF
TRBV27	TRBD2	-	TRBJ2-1	TGTGCCAGCAGTTTAAGACTAGGTAGCGGGGCCCTCGGTGAGCAGTTCTTC	CASSLRLGSGALGEQFF
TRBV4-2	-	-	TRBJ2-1	TGTGCCAGCAGCCAAGTTCAGGGCAATGATGAGCAGTTCTTC	CASSQVQGNDEQFF
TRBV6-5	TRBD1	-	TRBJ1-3	TGTGCCAGCAGGACGCCCCCAGGGGGTGGAAACACCATATATTTT	CASRTPPGGGNTIYF
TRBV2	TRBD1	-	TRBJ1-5	TGTGCCAGCAGTCCCGACAGGGGATTCAATCAGCCCCAGCATTTT	CASSPDRGFNQPQHF
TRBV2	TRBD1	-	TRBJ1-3	TGTGCCAAAGGGACAGCGATTGGAAACACCATATATTTT	CAKGTAIGNTIYF
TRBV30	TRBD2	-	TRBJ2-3	TGTGCCTGGAGGTCGGGAGGGCCTACAGATACGCAGTATTTT	CAWRSGGPTDTQYF
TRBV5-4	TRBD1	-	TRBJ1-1	TGTGCCAGCAGCTCGGGACAGGGCCTCACTGAAGCTTTCTTT	CASSSGQGLTEAFF
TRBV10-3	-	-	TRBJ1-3	TGTGCCATCAGGAGGACAGCTTCTGGAAACACCATATATTTT	CAIRRTASGNTIYF
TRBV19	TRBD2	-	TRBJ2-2	TGTGCCGCCTCCCAGGCGGGAGGATGGGGCACCGGGGAGCTGTTTTTT	CAASQAGGWGTGELFF
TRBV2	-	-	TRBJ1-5	TGTGCCAGCAGTGAACAGGCGGCGGGCGGTCAGCCCCAGCATTTT	CASSEQAAGGQPQHF
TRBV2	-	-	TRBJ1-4	TGTGCCAGCAGTGATCGCCTAGGGAGTGAAAAACTGTTTTTT	CASSDRLGSEKLFF
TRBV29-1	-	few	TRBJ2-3	TGCAGCGTTTCGTTCCAAGGGGTCACTACGCAGTATTTT	CSVSFQGVTTQYF
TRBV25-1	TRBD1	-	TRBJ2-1	TGTGCCAGCAGTGGGGACAGGGCCTCATTCAACAATGAGCAGTTCTTC	CASSGDRASFNNEQFF
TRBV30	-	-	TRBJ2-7	TGTGCCTGGAGTCGAGGGTTCTACGAGCAGTACTTC	CAWSRGFYEQYF